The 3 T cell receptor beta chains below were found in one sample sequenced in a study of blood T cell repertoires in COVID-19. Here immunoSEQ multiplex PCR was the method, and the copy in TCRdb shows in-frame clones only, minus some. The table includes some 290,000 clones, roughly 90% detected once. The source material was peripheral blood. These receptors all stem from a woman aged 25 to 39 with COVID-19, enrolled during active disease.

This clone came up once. The DNA for the CDR3 is TGTGCCAGCAGCTTAGCCCCAGGGGGCACTGAAGCTTTCTTT. Its protein product is CASSLAPGGTEAFF. V gene TRBV7-2 combines with J gene TRBJ1-1; 7 nucleotides line up with TRBD1. The CDR3 is 14 residues long. J was trimmed by 4 bases and V by 0 bases; bases with no gene match: 2. The germline V gene encodes CDR1 SGHTA and CDR2 FQGNSA.

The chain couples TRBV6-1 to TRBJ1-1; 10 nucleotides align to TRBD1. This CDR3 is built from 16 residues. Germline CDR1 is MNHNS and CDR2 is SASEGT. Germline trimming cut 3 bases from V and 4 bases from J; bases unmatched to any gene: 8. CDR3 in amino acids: CASSDVPGQGSTEAFF. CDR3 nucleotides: TGTGCCAGCAGTGACGTCCCGGGACAGGGGAGCACTGAAGCTTTCTTT.

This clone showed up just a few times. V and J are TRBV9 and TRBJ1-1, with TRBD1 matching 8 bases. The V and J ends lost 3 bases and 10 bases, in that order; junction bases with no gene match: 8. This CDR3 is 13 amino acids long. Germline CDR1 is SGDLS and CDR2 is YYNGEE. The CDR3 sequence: CASSERQGSGAFF. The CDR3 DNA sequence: TGTGCCAGCAGCGAGCGACAGGGGTCGGGAGCTTTCTTT.